These 25 T cell receptor beta chains came from one sample sequenced in a study of blood T cell repertoires in COVID-19. Method: immunoSEQ multiplex PCR; TCRdb's copy keeps in-frame clones and lacks some. This table holds roughly 200,000 clones, 94% found once. The sample comprised peripheral blood. The receptors were gathered from a man under 40 with COVID-19, enrolled during active disease.

The chain is built from TRBV29-1 and TRBJ2-1; TRBD2 matches 10 bases. From germline, CDR1 is SQVTM and CDR2 ANQGSEA. Trimming removed 4 bases from V and 5 bases from J; junction bases left unmatched: 8. The CDR3 has 15 amino acids. The CDR3 nucleotides are TGCAGCGTTGTAGTCAGAGCGGGGGGGCACAATGAGCAGTTCTTC. Its protein is CSVVVRAGGHNEQFF.

This rearrangement joins TRBV18 to TRBJ1-1; D ambiguous. This CDR3 has 15 amino acids. Per the germline V gene, CDR1 is KGHSH and CDR2 is LQKENI. Trimming pared 7 bases from V and 0 bases from J, leaving 15 bases between. For the CDR3, the DNA is TGTGCCAGCTTCCCCACTGAGCGGGTGAACACTGAAGCTTTCTTT. It specifies CASFPTERVNTEAFF.

The rearrangement joins TRBV7-2 to TRBJ2-5, with 7 bases fitting TRBD2. This CDR3 is built from 17 residues. V lost 5 bases and J lost 2; bases outside the gene matches: 14. Germline loops: CDR1 SGHTA, CDR2 FQGNSA. The DNA for the CDR3 is TGTGCCAGCAGCCCGTCTCTTGGGACTAAAACACAAGAGACCCAGTACTTC. Residues: CASSPSLGTKTQETQYF.

This chain connects TRBV29-1 to TRBJ1-4, with no clear D. The CDR3 consists of 12 residues. V lost 4 bases and J lost 7, with 10 bases in between. CDR1 and CDR2 (germline): SQVTM, ANQGSEA. CDR3 nucleotides: TGCAGCGTTGTCGGCGGGAGTGAAAAACTGTTTTTT. Protein sequence: CSVVGGSEKLFF.

The chain uses TRBV10-2 and TRBJ2-7; 9 nucleotides agree with TRBD1. The ends lost 4 bases at V and 0 bases at J; junction bases unmatched: 4. CDR1 WSHSY and CDR2 SAAADI come from the germline V gene. This CDR3 is 15 amino acids long. The CDR3 DNA reads as TGCGCCAGCAGTGCCCCGGGACAGGGCTCCTACGAGCAGTACTTC. Protein sequence: CASSAPGQGSYEQYF.

The chain has TRBV2 and TRBJ2-1; 8 bases match TRBD2. CDR1 and CDR2 (germline): SNHLY, FYNNEI. V shed 3 bases and J 8 bases; nucleotides not matched to a gene: 6. This CDR3 region has 14 residues. CDR3 bases: TGTGCCAGCAGTGACGGGACTAGAGATTATGAGCAGTTCTTC. Its protein product is CASSDGTRDYEQFF.

J is TRBJ2-2 and V is TRBV10-3, with 8 positions matching TRBD1. Germline CDR1 reads ENHRY; CDR2 reads SYGVKD. This CDR3 is built from 15 residues. With 4 bases clipped from V and 7 bases from J, the junction kept 8 bases outside the gene matches. CDR3 sequence (DNA): TGTGCCATCAGTGCCGACAGGGGAAATAACGGGGAGCTGTTTTTT. Protein: CAISADRGNNGELFF.

V and J are TRBV27 and TRBJ1-6; D call uncertain. V shed 8 bases and J shed 9 bases, with 17 bases lying between them. CDR3 length: 14 residues. From germline, CDR1 is MNHEY and CDR2 SMNVEV (reference sequence). The CDR3 DNA sequence: TGTGCCAGCCGGGAAGCGTCTTGGGGTTCACCCCTCCACTTT. Amino acid sequence: CASREASWGSPLHF.

With regard to this clone: Other DNA sequences within the sample encode an identical CDR3. CDR3 residues: CASSLGQRNSPLHF. CDR3 DNA sequence: TGCGCCAGCAGCTTGGGGCAGCGGAATTCACCCCTCCACTTT. The chain recombines TRBV5-1 with TRBJ1-6, with unresolved D. Germline V gives CDR1 SGHRS, CDR2 YFSETQ. The CDR3 has 14 residues. Trimming left V 0 bases short and J 7 bases short, with 8 bases between.

The chain has TRBV18 and TRBJ1-4, with TRBD1 identical over 10 bases. The CDR3 loop spans 15 amino acids. Losses at the gene ends were 0 bases for V and 7 bases for J; bases not matched to a gene: 2. Germline V CDR1 and CDR2: KGHSH, LQKENI. The CDR3 protein is CASSPPGTGAEKLFF. The CDR3 DNA reads as TGTGCCAGCTCACCACCCGGGACAGGGGCTGAAAAACTGTTTTTT.

V is TRBV5-6 and J is TRBJ1-6; TRBD1 agrees at 7 bases. The CDR3 covers 16 residues. Germline V gene sequence: CDR1 SGHDT, CDR2 YYEEEE. J gave up 13 bases and V 3 bases, and 16 bases lay outside the gene matches. The CDR3 spells CASSSVGRDSQSPLHF. In DNA, the CDR3 is TGTGCCAGCAGCTCGGTTGGCCGGGACAGCCAATCTCCCCTCCACTTT.

This chain connects TRBV30 to TRBJ2-3; 11 nucleotides match TRBD2. Germline V CDR1 and CDR2: GTSNPN, SVGIG (reference sequence). V gave up 3 bases and J gave up 12 bases; unmatched junction bases: 11. This CDR3 has 14 residues. The CDR3 protein is CAWRALAGGGDQYF. The CDR3 DNA reads TGTGCCTGGAGAGCTCTAGCGGGGGGCGGTGACCAGTATTTT.

This chain uses TRBV10-3 with TRBJ1-1; 9 bases fit TRBD1. Germline V CDR1 and CDR2: ENHRY, SYGVKD. The CDR3 consists of 18 residues. Trimming removed 0 bases from V and 6 bases from J; junction bases left unmatched: 14. The DNA of the CDR3 is TGTGCCATCAGTGAGTCCCCGGGACAGGGAGAGAGTTTGGCTGAAGCTTTCTTT. It encodes CAISESPGQGESLAEAFF.

The genes are TRBV7-2 and TRBJ2-7; D perhaps matches TRBD2 (6 bases). The CDR3 is 15 amino acids. Per the germline V gene, CDR1 is SGHTA and CDR2 is FQGNSA. Trimming cost V 0 bases and J 1 base, with 10 bases left between them. The CDR3: CASSLAGLPSYEQYF. The CDR3 DNA reads TGTGCCAGCAGCTTAGCGGGACTTCCTTCCTACGAGCAGTACTTC.

The gene calls are TRBV21-1 and TRBJ1-3; TRBD1, the table's D call, lacks a check against the DNA. TRBV21-1 is assigned pseudogene status. This CDR3 has 15 residues. The CDR3 DNA follows: TGTGCCAGCAGCAAAGGCACAGGCTCTGGAAACACCATATATTTT. It is translated as CASSKGTGSGNTIYF.

J is TRBJ2-1 and V is TRBV30; 7 bases fit TRBD2. The germline CDR1 and CDR2 sequences are GTSNPN and SVGIG (reference sequence). The CDR3 has 14 amino acids. V shed 2 bases, J shed 7 bases, and the junction held 8 bases outside the gene matches. The CDR3 DNA reads TGTGCCTGGAGTAGCGGGGTTATCGGGAATGAGCAGTTCTTC. This encodes CAWSSGVIGNEQFF.

This clone was seen just once. V gene TRBV7-3 combines with J gene TRBJ1-6; 8 bases match TRBD1. The CDR3 sequence is 15 residues long. V lost 5 bases to trimming and J lost 12 bases; unmatched junction nucleotides: 12. CDR1 and CDR2 from the germline V gene are SGHTA and FQGTGA. DNA of the CDR3: TGTGCCAGCAGCAAATCCGACAGGGGTTCGGGACCCCTCCACTTT. Its translation is CASSKSDRGSGPLHF.

V and J are TRBV18 and TRBJ1-6; 9 bases match TRBD1. J lost 7 bases, V lost 6 bases, and 13 bases had no gene match. Germline CDR1 is KGHSH and CDR2 is LQKENI. The CDR3 sequence is 17 residues long. This chain's CDR3 is CASSPEAGTGPNSPLHF. CDR3 DNA: TGTGCCAGCTCCCCCGAGGCTGGGACAGGGCCGAATTCACCCCTCCACTTT.

The genes are TRBV2 and TRBJ2-7; TRBD1 might be the D (5 bases). The CDR3 length is 15 residues. Trimming stripped 7 bases from V and 0 bases from J, with 16 bases between. Germline V gene lookup returns CDR1 SNHLY and CDR2 FYNNEI. CDR3 amino acids: CASNNPGLSSYEQYF. The CDR3 nucleotides read TGTGCCAGCAACAATCCAGGGTTAAGCTCCTACGAGCAGTACTTC.

This clone was picked up one time. This sequence joins TRBV12-3 or TRBV12-4 and TRBJ1-4; D remains ambiguous. The CDR3 extends over 12 amino acids. Trimming pared 1 base from V and 12 bases from J, leaving 9 bases between. The CDR3 DNA reads TGTGCCAGCAGTTTAGGGGCGGAGGAACTGTTTTTT. It encodes CASSLGAEELFF.

V is TRBV30 and J is TRBJ1-1; D gene uncertain. V was cut by 1 base and J by 8 bases, with 14 bases left in between. The CDR3 covers 13 residues. Per the germline V gene, CDR1 is GTSNPN and CDR2 is SVGIG (reference sequence). CDR3 DNA sequence: TGTGCCTGGAGTGAACTACGGGATTCCGAAGCTTTCTTT. Protein sequence: CAWSELRDSEAFF.

V usage is TRBV19 and J usage is TRBJ1-5, with TRBD1 identical over 8 bases. The CDR3 extends over 12 amino acids. Per germline, CDR1 LNHDA and CDR2 SQIVND (reference sequence). V shed 6 bases, J shed 9 bases, and the junction held 4 bases outside the gene matches. The CDR3 bases are TGTGCCAGTAGGACAGGACAGGGGCCCCAGCATTTT. Amino acid sequence: CASRTGQGPQHF.

The rearrangement joins TRBV5-1 to TRBJ1-1; TRBD1 is a possible D gene (5 bases). The CDR3 is 15 residues long. Germline V gene sequence: CDR1 SGHRS, CDR2 YFSETQ. The ends were cut back, 1 base at V and 4 bases at J, with 14 bases in the middle. CDR3 protein: CASSLIQGLSTEAFF. CDR3 nucleotides: TGCGCCAGCAGCTTGATCCAGGGTCTGAGCACTGAAGCTTTCTTT.

The chain carries TRBV3-1 (or the pseudogene TRBV3-2) and TRBJ1-2; D is possibly TRBD1 (6 bases). V was pared by 1 base and J by 7 bases, with 16 bases between. The CDR3 sequence is 15 residues long. The V gene's germline CDR1 is LGHDT and CDR2 YNNKEL (reference sequence). CDR3: CASSQGQDAFRGYTF. CDR3 sequence (DNA): TGTGCCAGCAGCCAAGGACAGGATGCCTTTCGTGGCTACACCTTC.

The gene calls are TRBV2 and TRBJ1-6; D call uncertain. Per the germline V gene, CDR1 is SNHLY and CDR2 is FYNNEI. The CDR3 spans 15 residues. V was cut by 3 bases and J by 6 bases, with 12 bases left in between. The CDR3 coding sequence is TGTGCCAGCAGTGACCTGGGCTTAGGTAATTCACCCCTCCACTTT. Protein: CASSDLGLGNSPLHF.